Presented here are 15 T cell receptor beta chains from one specimen sequenced in a study of radiation and T cells in renal cell carcinoma. Noted time point: blood 2 weeks post-SBRT. Treatment noted: 15 Gy SBRT to primary tumor, nephrectomy 4 weeks later. TCRdb's table, derived via immunoSEQ multiplex PCR, lists solely in-frame clones and lacks some. The sample holds roughly 80,000 clones, 65% to 90% seen once. Here the sequenced sample was blood, taken from a patient whose treatment included radiotherapy and nephrectomy. All receptors come from a woman aged 45-65 years with renal cell carcinoma.

This clone appeared once. The chain employs TRBV25-1 and TRBJ1-2; 9 bases are a match to TRBD1. CDR3 length: 13 residues. V lost 8 bases and J lost 8; bases outside the gene matches: 9. Germline assignment: CDR1 MGHDK and CDR2 SYGVNS. For the CDR3, the DNA is TGTGCCAGCGGGGACAGGGTAACGGGAGGCTACACCTTC. Translation: CASGDRVTGGYTF.

The gene calls are TRBV19 and TRBJ1-5; 8 nucleotides line up with TRBD1. J lost 2 bases, V lost 5 bases, and 5 bases had no gene match. The CDR3 runs to 15 residues. Germline V gene data show CDR1 as LNHDA and CDR2 as SQIVND (reference sequence). The CDR3 nucleotides read TGTGCCAGTAGTCTTCCGGGACAGGGCAATCAGCCCCAGCATTTT. This codes for CASSLPGQGNQPQHF. Combining the CDR3 with reference TRBV19 and TRBJ1-5 gives the whole variable domain DGGITQSPKYLFRKEGQNVTLSCEQNLNHDAMYWYRQDPGQGLRLIYYSQIVNDFQKGDIAEGYSVSREKKESFPLTVTSAQKNPTAFYLCASSLPGQGNQPQHFGDGTRLSIL.

J is TRBJ2-1 and V is TRBV6-5; perhaps TRBD1 as D (5 bases). Germline V gives CDR1 MNHEY, CDR2 SVGAGI. This CDR3 spans 15 amino acids. V lost 4 bases, J lost 0 bases, and 10 bases lay in between. CDR3 bases: TGTGCCAGCAGTTTGGGGCGAAGCTCCTACAATGAGCAGTTCTTC. Residues: CASSLGRSSYNEQFF.

This clone has only one observation. V and J are TRBV2 and TRBJ1-6; D gene unclear. This CDR3 region has 15 residues. V was cut by 5 bases and J by 7 bases, with 15 bases left in between. Germline CDR1 SNHLY, CDR2 FYNNEI. This CDR3 reads CASSLDTVNNSPLHF. CDR3 nucleotide sequence: TGTGCCAGCAGTTTAGATACGGTCAACAATTCACCCCTCCACTTT.

This clone was detected only once. The chain couples TRBV7-2 to TRBJ2-1, with 8 bases that match TRBD2. The V gene end was trimmed by 5 bases and the J gene end by 4 bases; junction bases not matched to a gene: 7. Germline assignment: CDR1 SGHTA and CDR2 FQGNSA. The CDR3 loop spans 15 amino acids. As DNA, the CDR3 is TGTGCCAGCAGCCTCGCGGGGGGCGATTACAATGAGCAGTTCTTC. It translates to CASSLAGGDYNEQFF.

V gene TRBV29-1 combines with J gene TRBJ1-1; 10 nucleotides match TRBD1. The V segment lost 7 bases and the J segment 1 base; nucleotides outside the gene matches: 0. The germline V gene has CDR1 SQVTM and CDR2 ANQGSEA. The CDR3 covers 12 residues. The DNA of the CDR3 is TGCAGCGGGACAGGGGGGAACACTGAAGCTTTCTTT. It specifies CSGTGGNTEAFF.

The CDR3 bases are TGTGCCAGCAGTTACTCTACGGGAGGGTACAATGAGCAGTTCTTC. It encodes CASSYSTGGYNEQFF. This chain joins TRBV6-5 and TRBJ2-1; TRBD2 matches at 8 bases. From germline, CDR1 is MNHEY and CDR2 SVGAGI. CDR3 length: 15 residues. Unmatched junction bases numbered 2, after V lost 0 bases and J lost 4 bases.

The chain has TRBV28 and TRBJ1-1; D uncertain. CDR3 size: 14 residues. Germline V gene lookup returns CDR1 MDHEN and CDR2 SYDVKM. V was trimmed by 2 bases and J by 7 bases, leaving 14 bases between them. The CDR3 sequence is CASSLGVFEGEAFF. Here the CDR3 DNA reads TGTGCCAGCAGTTTAGGGGTCTTTGAGGGTGAAGCTTTCTTT.

For this clone: In the same sample, other DNA sequences code for this CDR3. The chain uses TRBV4-3 and TRBJ2-7; D call uncertain. V lost 0 bases, J lost 4 bases, and 10 bases lay in between. The CDR3 covers 14 residues. In germline, CDR1 is LGHNA, CDR2 YSLEER. The CDR3 loop reads CASSQDYSTYEQYF. CDR3 in DNA: TGCGCCAGCAGCCAAGATTACAGTACGTACGAGCAGTACTTC.

CDR3 nucleotide sequence: TGTGCCAGCAGCTCCGAGGCCCTGCAGCCCCAGCATTTT. Protein: CASSSEALQPQHF. The chain has TRBV28 and TRBJ1-5; D is uncertain. The CDR3 is 13 residues long. V lost 6 bases to trimming and J lost 7 bases, with 13 bases between them. Germline CDR1 is MDHEN and CDR2 is SYDVKM. Combining the CDR3 with reference TRBV28 and TRBJ1-5 gives the whole variable domain DVKVTQSSRYLVKRTGEKVFLECVQDMDHENMFWYRQDPGLGLRLIYFSYDVKMKEKGDIPEGYSVSREKKERFSLILESASTNQTSMYLCASSSEALQPQHFGDGTRLSIL.

V is TRBV7-2 and J is TRBJ2-5, with a weak D call TRBD2 (6 bases). The germline gives CDR1 SGHTA, CDR2 FQGNSA. CDR3 length: 15 residues. V was trimmed by 5 bases and J by 2 bases, leaving 15 bases between them. CDR3 DNA sequence: TGTGCCAGCAGCCTCTTCTTCCGGGAGCAAGAGACCCAGTACTTC. Translating it yields CASSLFFREQETQYF.

This clone has only one observation. CDR3: CASSPDRGQETQYF. In nucleotides, the CDR3 is TGTGCCAGCAGTCCGGACAGGGGACAAGAGACCCAGTACTTC. The V call is TRBV28, the J call TRBJ2-5, with TRBD1 identical over 9 bases. There are 14 residues in the CDR3. J gave up 2 bases and V 5 bases, and 3 bases lay outside the gene matches. The V gene's germline CDR1 is MDHEN and CDR2 SYDVKM.

This clone occurred once. The rearrangement links TRBV6-5 to TRBJ1-1; perhaps TRBD1 as D (6 bases). CDR1 is MNHEY, CDR2 SVGAGI, per germline. The CDR3 is 13 residues long. The ends were cut back, 2 bases at V and 5 bases at J, with 9 bases in the middle. The CDR3 loop reads CASSYIGGTEAFF. The CDR3 nucleotides read TGTGCCAGCAGTTACATAGGGGGGACTGAAGCTTTCTTT.

The rearrangement uses TRBV7-8 and TRBJ2-6, with D perhaps TRBD1 (6 bases). The CDR3 consists of 17 residues. Per germline, CDR1 SGHVS and CDR2 FQNEAQ. Trimming shortened V by 5 bases and J by 4 bases, and 18 bases separated the two germline ends. CDR3 sequence (DNA): TGTGCCAGCAGCAAAAGTGGCAGGGGACCCGGGGCCAACGTCCTGACTTTC. This codes for CASSKSGRGPGANVLTF.

V is TRBV7-2 and J is TRBJ2-1; TRBD1 or TRBD2 may be the D gene (5 bases each). Germline CDR1 is SGHTA and CDR2 is FQGNSA. The ends were cut back, 1 base at V and 14 bases at J, with 12 bases in the middle. The CDR3 has 12 residues. The CDR3, as DNA: TGTGCCAGCAGCTTAGGGGGGAGTAACGAGTTCTTC. This codes for CASSLGGSNEFF. The full variable domain, rest sourced from reference TRBV7-2 and TRBJ2-1, is GAGVSQSPSNKVTEKGKDVELRCDPISGHTALYWYRQSLGQGLEFLIYFQGNSAPDKSGLPSDRFSAERTGGSVSTLTIQRTQQEDSAVYLCASSLGGSNEFFGPGTRLTVL.